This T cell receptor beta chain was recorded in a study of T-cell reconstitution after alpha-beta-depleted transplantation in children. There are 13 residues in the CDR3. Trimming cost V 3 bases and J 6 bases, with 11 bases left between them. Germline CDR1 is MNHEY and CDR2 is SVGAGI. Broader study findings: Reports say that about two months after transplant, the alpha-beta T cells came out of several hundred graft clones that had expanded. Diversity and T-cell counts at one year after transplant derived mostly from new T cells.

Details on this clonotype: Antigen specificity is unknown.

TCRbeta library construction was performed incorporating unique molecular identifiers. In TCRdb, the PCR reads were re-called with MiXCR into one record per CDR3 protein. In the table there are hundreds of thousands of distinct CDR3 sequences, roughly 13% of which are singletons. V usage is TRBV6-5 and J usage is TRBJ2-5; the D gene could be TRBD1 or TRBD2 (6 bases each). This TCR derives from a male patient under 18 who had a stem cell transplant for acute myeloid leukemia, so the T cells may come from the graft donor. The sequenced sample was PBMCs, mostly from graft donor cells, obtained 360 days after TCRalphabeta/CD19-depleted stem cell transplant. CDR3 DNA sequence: TGTGCCAGCAGTTATGGAGGGGGGAAGACCCAGTACTTC. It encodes CASSYGGGKTQYF.